This paragraph reports one TCR beta chain. Trimming at V came to 1 base and at J to 4 bases, leaving 2 bases not matched to a gene. Germline V gene lookup returns CDR1 SGHTA and CDR2 FQGNSA. The CDR3 totals 14 residues. Sequenced by immunoSEQ multiplex PCR; TCRdb stores in-frame clones only, minus some. The sample holds just under 95,000 clones, 80% seen once. This entry comes from a study of blood T cell repertoires in COVID-19. Study overall: Nucleic acid was either cDNA or gDNA, and it came from T cells, B-cell-depleted T cells, or PBMCs.

The source is a human donor in a cohort sampled during active COVID-19. The sample was peripheral blood. The J gene is TRBJ1-2, the V gene TRBV7-2; 8 bases align to TRBD1. CDR3 residues: CASSLGTGSYGYTF. CDR3 nucleotides: TGTGCCAGCAGCTTAGGGACAGGGAGCTATGGCTACACCTTC.